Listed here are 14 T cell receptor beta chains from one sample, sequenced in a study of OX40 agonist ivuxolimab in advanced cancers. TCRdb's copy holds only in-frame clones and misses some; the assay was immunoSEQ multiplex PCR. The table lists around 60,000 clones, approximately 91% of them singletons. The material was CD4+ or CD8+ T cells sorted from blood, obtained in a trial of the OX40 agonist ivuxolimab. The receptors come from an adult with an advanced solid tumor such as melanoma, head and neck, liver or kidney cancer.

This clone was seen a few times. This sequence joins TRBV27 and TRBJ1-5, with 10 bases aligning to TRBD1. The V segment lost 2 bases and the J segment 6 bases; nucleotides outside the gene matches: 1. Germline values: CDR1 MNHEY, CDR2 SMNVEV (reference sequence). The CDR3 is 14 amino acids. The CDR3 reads CASSLDRGRQPQHF. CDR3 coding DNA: TGTGCCAGCAGTTTAGACAGGGGGCGTCAGCCCCAGCATTTT.

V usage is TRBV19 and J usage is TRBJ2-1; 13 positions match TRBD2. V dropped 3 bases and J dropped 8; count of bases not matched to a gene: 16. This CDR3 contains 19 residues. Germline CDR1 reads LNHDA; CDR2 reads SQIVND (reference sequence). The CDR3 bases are TGTGCCAGTAGTATTTCGGACACTACCGGGACTAGCGGGGCCTATGAGCAGTTCTTC. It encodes CASSISDTTGTSGAYEQFF.

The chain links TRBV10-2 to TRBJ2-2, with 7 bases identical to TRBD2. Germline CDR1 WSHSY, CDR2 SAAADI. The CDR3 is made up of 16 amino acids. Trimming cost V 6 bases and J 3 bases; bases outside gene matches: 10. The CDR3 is CASREGLAAYTGELFF. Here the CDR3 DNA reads TGCGCCAGCAGGGAGGGGCTAGCGGCATACACCGGGGAGCTGTTTTTT.

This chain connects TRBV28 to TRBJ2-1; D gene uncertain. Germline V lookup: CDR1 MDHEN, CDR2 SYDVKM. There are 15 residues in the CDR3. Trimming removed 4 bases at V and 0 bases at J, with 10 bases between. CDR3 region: CASSSSWNSYNEQFF. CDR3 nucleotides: TGTGCCAGCAGTTCGAGTTGGAACTCCTACAATGAGCAGTTCTTC.

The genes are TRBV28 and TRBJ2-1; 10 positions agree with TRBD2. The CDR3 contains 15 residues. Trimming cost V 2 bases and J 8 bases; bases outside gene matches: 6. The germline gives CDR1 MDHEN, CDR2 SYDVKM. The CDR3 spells CASSLEREGLDEQFF. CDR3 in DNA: TGTGCCAGCAGTTTAGAGCGGGAGGGATTAGATGAGCAGTTCTTC.

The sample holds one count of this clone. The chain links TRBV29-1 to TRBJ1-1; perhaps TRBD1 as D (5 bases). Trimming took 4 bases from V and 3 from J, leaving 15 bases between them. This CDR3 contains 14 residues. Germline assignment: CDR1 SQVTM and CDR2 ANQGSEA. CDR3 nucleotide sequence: TGCAGCGTTGCTTTTGGGTGGGGGGACACTGAAGCTTTCTTT. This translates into CSVAFGWGDTEAFF.

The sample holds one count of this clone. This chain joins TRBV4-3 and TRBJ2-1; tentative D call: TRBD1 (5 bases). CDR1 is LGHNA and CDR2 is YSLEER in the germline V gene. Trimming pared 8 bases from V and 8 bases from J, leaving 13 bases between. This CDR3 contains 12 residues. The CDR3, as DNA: TGCGCCAGCTCAGACAGCTATGATGAGCAGTTCTTC. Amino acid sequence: CASSDSYDEQFF.

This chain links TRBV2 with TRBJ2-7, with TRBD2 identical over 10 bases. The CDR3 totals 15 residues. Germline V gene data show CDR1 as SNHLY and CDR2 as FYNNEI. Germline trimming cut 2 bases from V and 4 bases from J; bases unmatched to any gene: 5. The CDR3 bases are TGTGCCAGCAGTGAACGCACTAGCGGGGCTTACGAGCAGTACTTC. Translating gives CASSERTSGAYEQYF.

The CDR3 DNA reads as TGCGCCAGCAGCCAAGGGACAGGGGTTTACGAGCAGTACTTC. Its protein is CASSQGTGVYEQYF. This chain links TRBV4-1 with TRBJ2-7; 9 bases fit TRBD1. The CDR3 loop spans 14 amino acids. Trimming at V came to 1 base and at J to 4 bases, leaving 2 bases not matched to a gene. Germline V gives CDR1 MGHRA, CDR2 YSYEKL.

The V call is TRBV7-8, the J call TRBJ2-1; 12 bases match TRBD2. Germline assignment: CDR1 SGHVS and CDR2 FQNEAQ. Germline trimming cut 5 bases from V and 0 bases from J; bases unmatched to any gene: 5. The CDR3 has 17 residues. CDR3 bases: TGTGCCAGCAGCCCCGGACTAGCGGGGAGCTCCTACAATGAGCAGTTCTTC. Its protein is CASSPGLAGSSYNEQFF.

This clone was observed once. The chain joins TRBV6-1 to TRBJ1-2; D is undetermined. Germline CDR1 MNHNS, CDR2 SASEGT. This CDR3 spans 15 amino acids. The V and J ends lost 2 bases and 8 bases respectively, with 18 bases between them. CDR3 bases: TGTGCCAGCAGTGAAAAACCCGGGTCCTTTGGAGGCTACACCTTC. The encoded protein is CASSEKPGSFGGYTF.

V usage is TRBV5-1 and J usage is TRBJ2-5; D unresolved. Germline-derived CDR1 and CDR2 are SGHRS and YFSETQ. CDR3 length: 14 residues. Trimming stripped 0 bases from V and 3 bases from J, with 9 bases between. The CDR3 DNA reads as TGCGCCAGCAGCTTGGATGTAGAAGAAGAGACCCAGTACTTC. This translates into CASSLDVEEETQYF.

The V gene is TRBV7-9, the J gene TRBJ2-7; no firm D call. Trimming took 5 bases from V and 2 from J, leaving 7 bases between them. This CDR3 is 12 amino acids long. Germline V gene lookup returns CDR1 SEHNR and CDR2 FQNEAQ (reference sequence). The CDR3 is CASSPTPYEQYF. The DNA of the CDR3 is TGTGCCAGCAGCCCGACCCCCTACGAGCAGTACTTC.

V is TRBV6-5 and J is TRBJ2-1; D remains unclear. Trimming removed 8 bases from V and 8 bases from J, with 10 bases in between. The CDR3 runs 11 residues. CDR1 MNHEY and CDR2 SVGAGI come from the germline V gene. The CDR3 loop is CASGDMYEQFF. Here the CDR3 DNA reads TGTGCCAGCGGAGATATGTATGAGCAGTTCTTC.